This T cell receptor beta chain stems from a study of T-cell reconstitution after alpha-beta-depleted transplantation in children. Study-wide findings and caveats: About two months after transplant, alpha-beta T cells reportedly came from several hundred expanded graft clones.

Germline CDR1 and CDR2: LNHDA and SQIVND (reference sequence). The CDR3 totals 13 residues. Unique molecular identifiers were incorporated when the TCRbeta library was constructed. From the PCR reads, TCRdb called clonotypes with MiXCR, one entry per CDR3 protein. The sample has 450,000 to 600,000 distinct CDR3 sequences, about 10% seen once. Comments on this clonotype: Its antigen is currently unknown. This may stem from a read error, because a much larger clone lies one nucleotide away.

The input for sequencing was PBMCs, taken before TCRalphabeta/CD19-depleted stem cell transplant. The chain has TRBV19 and TRBJ2-7; D is possibly TRBD2 (5 bases). The receptor was derived from a child aged 2-15 years with inherited bone marrow failure, due to receive a stem cell transplant. The CDR3 reads CATGLGSGYEEYF. In nucleotides, the CDR3 is TGTGCCACCGGACTGGGGAGCGGCTACGAGGAGTACTTC. The whole variable domain, filled in from reference TRBV19 and TRBJ2-7, reads DGGITQSPKYLFRKEGQNVTLSCEQNLNHDAMYWYRQDPGQGLRLIYYSQIVNDFQKGDIAEGYSVSREKKESFPLTVTSAQKNPTAFYLCATGLGSGYEEYFGPGTRLTVT.